The text below deals with one T cell receptor (beta chain). The CDR3 sequence is 17 residues long. Germline loops: CDR1 MDHEN, CDR2 SYDVKM. The J segment lost 4 bases and the V segment lost 5 bases, leaving 15 bases of the junction unmatched. This sample is drawn from a study of control samples from healthy donors and cancer patients. Assay: immunoSEQ multiplex PCR; the TCRdb copy retains only in-frame clones and omits some. The repertoire holds 150,000 to 200,000 clones, with about 91% as singletons. Sequencing used blood. The rearrangement joins TRBV28 to TRBJ1-2, with 8 positions matching TRBD1. The source of this sequence is a man between 18 and 35 years old in good health. The CDR3 is CASSGYQQGGSGYGYTF. The CDR3, as DNA: TGTGCCAGCAGTGGGTACCAACAGGGGGGTTCCGGCTATGGCTACACCTTC.